A selection of T cell receptor beta chains follows, all from one sample in a study of T-cell reconstitution after alpha-beta-depleted transplantation in children. TCRdb reanalysed the PCR reads using MiXCR and keeps one entry per CDR3 protein. The sample lists just over 950,000 distinct CDR3 sequences, about 29% occurring once. The specimen comprised PBMCs, mostly from graft donor cells, sampled 360 days after TCRalphabeta/CD19-depleted stem cell transplant. These receptor sequences come from a boy in the first two years of life who had a stem cell transplant for SCID, so the T cells may come from the graft donor. Both conserved end residues are part of each CDR3.

j_call	v_call	cdr3_aa
TRBJ2-3	TRBV2	CASSRTGGESDTQYF
TRBJ2-7	TRBV4-1	CASSPGQHSYEQYF
TRBJ1-4	TRBV12-3/TRBV12-4	CASRPDGWNEKLFF
TRBJ1-5	TRBV28	CASSSLWTTGPSGQPQHF
TRBJ2-7	TRBV25-1	CASSGRDRGFYEQYF
TRBJ1-3	TRBV6-1	CASGSRGGGNTIYF
TRBJ2-1	TRBV7-2	CASSEGQVYNEQFF
TRBJ2-7	TRBV20-1	CSARTGNHEQYF
TRBJ2-3	TRBV7-8	CATSLRDSLTSTDTQYF
TRBJ2-1	TRBV12-3/TRBV12-4	CASSLSLPNTYNEQFF
TRBJ2-2	TRBV6-1	CASTSSAGGRTGELFF
TRBJ2-7	TRBV20-1	CSARGTASAYEQYF
TRBJ2-5	TRBV7-9	CASSLSAGGLQETQYF
TRBJ2-3	TRBV2	CASSGAWGQVRTDTQYF
TRBJ2-3	TRBV14	CASSRPGLPTDTQYF
TRBJ1-1	TRBV18	CASSRTALSEAFF
TRBJ2-3	TRBV4-2	CASSQERRGGLDTQYF
TRBJ1-2	TRBV20-1	CSAGPPRGGDYGYTF
TRBJ2-3	TRBV6-1	CASSEAGGTIGEYF
TRBJ2-3	TRBV20-1	CSARDKGGVQDTQYF
TRBJ2-3	TRBV12-3/TRBV12-4	CASSLTSARPLSTDTQYF
TRBJ2-7	TRBV29-1	CSAGPYSYEQYF
TRBJ2-7	TRBV14	CASSQDAGSFSYEQYF
TRBJ1-4	TRBV2	CASSVGPSNEKLFF
TRBJ2-5	TRBV5-1	CASSHTPGVQETQYF
TRBJ1-4	TRBV13	CASSFRPGTGGPRVVEKLFF
TRBJ2-4	TRBV20-1	CSASRTGLAKNIQYF
TRBJ2-1	TRBV2	CASIPDQYNEQFF
TRBJ2-1	TRBV12-3/TRBV12-4	CASSSFDSFGNEQFF
TRBJ2-7	TRBV2	CASSGPIPNYEQYF
TRBJ2-1	TRBV30	CAWSRDRDNEQFF
TRBJ1-1	TRBV18	CASSLDRKGEAFF
TRBJ1-1	TRBV6-5	CASSYSNRGEGSAFF
TRBJ2-5	TRBV28	CASSFGGAGGKRETQYF
TRBJ2-1	TRBV28	CASSTPSSGGDEQFF
TRBJ2-3	TRBV7-3	CASSSTGTPSDTQYF
TRBJ2-1	TRBV20-1	CSAIRGRSDTNEQFF
TRBJ2-1	TRBV7-2	CASSLVMVAGEQFF
TRBJ2-7	TRBV20-1	CSAGGSGNYEQYF
TRBJ2-7	TRBV12-3/TRBV12-4	CASSGGTSYEQYF